The source of this T cell receptor (beta chain) is a study of tumor-infiltrating lymphocytes in primary liver carcinoma. In the study overall: Tumor stage was T1-T3 N0M0, and tumor size was about 4 to 11 cm across.

The authors made TCR beta cDNA from around 500 ng total RNA with a constant-region primer. Three nested multiplex PCR rounds, a slightly modified ARM-PCR, produced the libraries for TCR beta. Primers for the first two PCR rounds were TRBV1-TRBV30 forward primers and a C-beta reverse primer (approximately 10 cycles per round). TCRdb re-called the multiplex PCR reads with MiXCR, one entry per CDR3 protein. This table holds approximately 190,000 distinct CDR3 sequences, around 85% found once. Germline values: CDR1 SQVTM, CDR2 ANQGSEA. This CDR3 region has 15 residues. Points on this clonotype: The germline gene is not matched at one end of the junction; a read error may be the cause.

Investigators took RNA and DNA out together from 20-30 mg of unsorted bulk tissue. Through surgical resection, the patients' primary liver carcinoma was treated. What was sequenced was tumor tissue from primary liver carcinoma. The chain couples TRBV29-1 to TRBJ2-1, with a weak D call TRBD1 (6 bases). The receptor's source is a middle-aged man with primary liver carcinoma and hepatitis B virus infection. The CDR3 here is CNSTGTQGSYNEQLF. The DNA for the CDR3 is TGCAACTCCACTGGGACACAGGGCTCCTACAATGAGCAGTTATTC.